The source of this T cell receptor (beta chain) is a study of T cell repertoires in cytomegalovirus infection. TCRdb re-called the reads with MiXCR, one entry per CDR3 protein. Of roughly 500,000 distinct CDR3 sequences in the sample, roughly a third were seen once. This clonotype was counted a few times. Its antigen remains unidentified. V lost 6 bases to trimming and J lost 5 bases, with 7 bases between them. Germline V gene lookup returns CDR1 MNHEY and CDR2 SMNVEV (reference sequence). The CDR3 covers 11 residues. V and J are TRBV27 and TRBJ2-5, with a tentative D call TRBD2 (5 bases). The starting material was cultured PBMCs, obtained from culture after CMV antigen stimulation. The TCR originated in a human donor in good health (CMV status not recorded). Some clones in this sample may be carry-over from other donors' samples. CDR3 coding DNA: TGTGCCAGCAGATGGAGGGAGACCCAGTACTTC. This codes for CASRWRETQYF.